A selection of T cell receptor beta chains follows, all from one sample in a study of blood T cell repertoires in COVID-19. This table comes from immunoSEQ multiplex PCR, and its TCRdb copy is limited to in-frame clones, with some not included. The sample holds about 340,000 clones, approximately 89% seen once. The sample taken for sequencing was peripheral blood. These receptors were obtained from a woman under 30 who had recovered from COVID-19. Each CDR3 is given with its conserved first and last residue. Fields, in order: V gene, J gene, D gene, clone size, CDR3 protein, CDR3 DNA. D genes are given only for firm matches. Size values are once, few and many counts, or a class for expanded clones, and some rows have none.

V: TRBV12-3/TRBV12-4; J: TRBJ2-1; D: TRBD1; size: .; CDR3: CASSFAGGNEQFF; DNA: TGTGCCAGCAGTTTTGCAGGGGGCAATGAGCAGTTCTTC
V: TRBV7-8; J: TRBJ1-1; D: .; size: .; CDR3: CASSLERDTEAFF; DNA: TGTGCCAGCAGCTTAGAACGGGACACTGAAGCTTTCTTT
V: TRBV24-1; J: TRBJ1-1; D: .; size: .; CDR3: CATRKDSINTEAFF; DNA: TGTGCCACCAGGAAAGACAGTATTAACACTGAAGCTTTCTTT
V: TRBV7-9; J: TRBJ2-3; D: .; size: .; CDR3: CASSIRGADTQYF; DNA: TGTGCCAGCAGCATCCGGGGAGCAGATACGCAGTATTTT
V: TRBV5-1; J: TRBJ1-1; D: .; size: .; CDR3: CASSLVQRMNTEAFF; DNA: TGCGCCAGCAGCTTAGTACAGAGAATGAACACTGAAGCTTTCTTT
V: TRBV4-1; J: TRBJ2-3; D: .; size: .; CDR3: CASSHPSRTQYF; DNA: TGCGCCAGCAGCCACCCCTCTCGGACGCAGTATTTT
V: TRBV24-1; J: TRBJ2-1; D: TRBD1; size: .; CDR3: CATSDPRQGKYNEQFF; DNA: TGTGCCACCAGTGACCCCCGACAGGGAAAGTACAATGAGCAGTTCTTC
V: TRBV30; J: TRBJ1-5; D: .; size: .; CDR3: CAWSGPWEIYSNQPQHF; DNA: TGTGCCTGGAGTGGACCCTGGGAGATCTATAGCAATCAGCCCCAGCATTTT
V: TRBV6-5; J: TRBJ1-2; D: .; size: .; CDR3: CASSPGGGYGYTF; DNA: TGTGCCAGCAGTCCCGGGGGGGGATATGGCTACACCTTC
V: TRBV27; J: TRBJ2-1; D: .; size: .; CDR3: CASSLSSSVEQFF; DNA: TGTGCCAGCAGTTTATCGTCCAGCGTAGAGCAGTTCTTC
V: TRBV27; J: TRBJ2-5; D: .; size: once; CDR3: CASSASPGRSETQYF; DNA: TGTGCCAGCAGTGCCAGCCCTGGGAGGTCGGAGACCCAGTACTTC
V: TRBV24-1; J: TRBJ1-5; D: .; size: once; CDR3: CATSDTGQPQHF; DNA: TGTGCCACCAGTGATACGGGGCAGCCCCAGCATTTT
V: TRBV4-1; J: TRBJ2-1; D: TRBD2; size: .; CDR3: CASSQGGGTSWVNEQFF; DNA: TGCGCCAGCAGCCAAGGTGGGGGGACTAGTTGGGTCAATGAGCAGTTCTTC
V: TRBV5-1; J: TRBJ2-5; D: .; size: .; CDR3: CASNDINSETQYF; DNA: TGCGCCAGCAATGACATAAATTCGGAGACCCAGTACTTC
V: TRBV7-2; J: TRBJ1-2; D: TRBD1; size: .; CDR3: CASSLAQGDYGYTF; DNA: TGTGCCAGCAGCTTAGCACAGGGGGACTATGGCTACACCTTC
V: TRBV18; J: TRBJ2-1; D: .; size: .; CDR3: CASSPLSYEQFF; DNA: TGTGCCAGCTCACCACTGTCCTATGAGCAGTTCTTC
V: TRBV24-1; J: TRBJ1-1; D: .; size: .; CDR3: CATSDFWAGVNTEAFF; DNA: TGTGCCACCAGTGATTTCTGGGCAGGGGTGAACACTGAAGCTTTCTTT
V: TRBV4-1; J: TRBJ2-3; D: .; size: .; CDR3: CASSHEGWEEDTQYF; DNA: TGCGCCAGCAGCCACGAGGGGTGGGAGGAAGATACGCAGTATTTT
V: TRBV7-2; J: TRBJ2-6; D: .; size: .; CDR3: CASSLSVGANVLTF; DNA: TGTGCCAGCAGCCTCTCTGTTGGGGCCAACGTCCTGACTTTC
V: TRBV19; J: TRBJ2-2; D: TRBD2; size: .; CDR3: CASSITSGSLGELFF; DNA: TGTGCCAGTAGTATAACTAGCGGGAGTCTAGGGGAGCTGTTTTTT
V: TRBV11-2; J: TRBJ1-4; D: .; size: .; CDR3: CASSLFEPTNNEKLFF; DNA: TGTGCCAGCAGCTTATTCGAACCAACTAATAATGAAAAACTGTTTTTT
V: TRBV27; J: TRBJ2-2; D: .; size: few; CDR3: CASSPGSYTGELFF; DNA: TGTGCCAGCAGTCCCGGGTCCTACACCGGGGAGCTGTTTTTT
V: TRBV10-3; J: TRBJ2-3; D: TRBD2; size: .; CDR3: CAISVSRTRLAGTDTQYF; DNA: TGTGCCATCAGCGTGAGTCGTACGAGGCTAGCGGGCACAGATACGCAGTATTTT
V: TRBV7-8; J: TRBJ1-1; D: TRBD1; size: .; CDR3: CASSPDRFGTEAFF; DNA: TGTGCCAGCAGCCCGGACAGGTTTGGTACTGAAGCTTTCTTT
V: TRBV12-3/TRBV12-4; J: TRBJ2-1; D: .; size: once; CDR3: CASSIQVNNEQFF; DNA: TGTGCCAGCAGCATACAGGTAAACAATGAGCAGTTCTTC
V: TRBV29-1; J: TRBJ2-1; D: .; size: .; CDR3: CSVGGTRDRLYPNEQFF; DNA: TGCAGCGTGGGGGGTACAAGGGACAGACTATACCCCAATGAGCAGTTCTTC
V: TRBV19; J: TRBJ1-4; D: .; size: .; CDR3: CASRRGRAEEKLFF; DNA: TGTGCCAGCAGAAGGGGCAGGGCGGAGGAAAAACTGTTTTTT
V: TRBV3-1/TRBV3-2; J: TRBJ2-1; D: .; size: .; CDR3: CASSQEGVFYNEQFF; DNA: TGTGCCAGCAGCCAAGAGGGAGTCTTCTACAATGAGCAGTTCTTC